This passage covers 17 T cell receptor beta chains from one sample sequenced in a study of control samples from healthy donors and cancer patients. The repertoire was sequenced with immunoSEQ multiplex PCR; TCRdb's copy has only in-frame clones and lacks some. The sample has more than 85,000 clones, roughly 89% seen once. The sample comprised blood. Receptor source: a woman aged 50 to 65 in good health.

The chain uses TRBV18 and TRBJ2-7; tentative D call: TRBD1 (6 bases). CDR3 length equals 14 residues. V lost 0 bases, J lost 4 bases, and 10 bases lay in between. CDR1 KGHSH and CDR2 LQKENI come from the germline V gene. CDR3 DNA: TGTGCCAGCTCACCACCCCCCGGACAGTACGAGCAGTACTTC. This sequence encodes CASSPPPGQYEQYF.

V gene TRBV28 combines with J gene TRBJ2-3; D is perhaps TRBD2 (5 bases). Germline loops: CDR1 MDHEN, CDR2 SYDVKM. V was pared by 4 bases and J by 4 bases, with 15 bases between. The CDR3 extends over 15 amino acids. CDR3 amino acids: CASSSGNRAPDTQYF. The CDR3 region has the DNA TGTGCCAGCAGTTCCGGGAACCGAGCTCCAGATACGCAGTATTTT.

This clone has just one count. The chain links TRBV9 to TRBJ2-7; D unresolved. Trimming shortened V by 2 bases and J by 6 bases, and 12 bases separated the two germline ends. The V gene's germline CDR1 is SGDLS and CDR2 YYNGEE. The CDR3 covers 13 residues. This chain's CDR3 is CASSVGPPSEQYF. CDR3 sequence (DNA): TGTGCCAGCAGCGTTGGCCCCCCCTCCGAGCAGTACTTC. Complete variable domain (other parts from reference TRBV9 and TRBJ2-7): DSGVTQTPKHLITATGQRVTLRCSPRSGDLSVYWYQQSLDQGLQFLIQYYNGEERAKGNILERFSAQQFPDLHSELNLSSLELGDSALYFCASSVGPPSEQYFGPGTRLTVT.

V gene TRBV6-6 combines with J gene TRBJ2-2; TRBD1 aligns across 7 bases. Germline lookup yields CDR1 MNHNY and CDR2 SVGAGI (reference sequence). V was pared by 5 bases and J by 0 bases, with 9 bases of the junction left unmatched. This CDR3 region has 17 residues. CDR3 region: CASSRDSLHANTGELFF. CDR3 nucleotide sequence: TGTGCCAGCAGTCGGGACAGTTTACACGCGAACACCGGGGAGCTGTTTTTT.

The chain employs TRBV7-9 and TRBJ2-2, with unresolved D. With 2 bases removed from V and 4 bases from J, the gap between germline ends came to 5 bases. This CDR3 has 13 amino acids. CDR1 and CDR2 from the germline V gene are SEHNR and FQNEAQ (reference sequence). The CDR3 region has the DNA TGTGCCAGCAGCTTAAGTTTCACCGGGGAGCTGTTTTTT. Translating gives CASSLSFTGELFF.

The rearrangement links TRBV6-2 or TRBV6-3 to TRBJ1-1; possibly TRBD1 for D (5 bases). V dropped 5 bases and J dropped 3 bases, with 13 bases sitting between them. Looked up from germline, CDR1 is MNHEY and CDR2 is SVGEGT. The CDR3 sequence is 14 residues long. The CDR3, as DNA: TGTGCCAGCAGTACGGCAGGGTTTGACACTGAAGCTTTCTTT. Amino acids: CASSTAGFDTEAFF.

A single count supports this clone. The chain's CDR3 is CASSLRTVPYGYTF. DNA for the CDR3: TGTGCCAGCAGCTTACGGACAGTTCCCTATGGCTACACCTTC. The chain carries TRBV7-9 and TRBJ1-2; D may be TRBD1 (6 bases). From germline, CDR1 is SEHNR and CDR2 FQNEAQ (reference sequence). The CDR3 loop spans 14 amino acids. V was pared by 2 bases and J by 4 bases, with 11 bases between.

The rearrangement uses TRBV2 and TRBJ1-4; D possibly corresponds to TRBD1 (5 bases). Germline CDR1 SNHLY, CDR2 FYNNEI. The CDR3 is made up of 12 amino acids. Deletions cut 6 bases from V and 16 bases from J, with 18 bases between. CDR3 amino acids: CASSGAEGGRFF. CDR3 coding DNA: TGTGCCAGCAGCGGGGCGGAGGGAGGTCGGTTTTTT.

The chain uses TRBV7-3 and TRBJ1-2, with a tentative D call TRBD1 (6 bases). Germline CDR1 reads SGHTA; CDR2 reads FQGTGA. V dropped 2 bases and J dropped 2 bases, with 9 bases sitting between them. The CDR3 runs to 14 residues. In DNA form, the CDR3 reads TGTGCCAGCAGCTTAGACAGGAGAAACTATGGCTACACCTTC. As protein: CASSLDRRNYGYTF. Complete variable domain (other parts from reference TRBV7-3 and TRBJ1-2): GAGVSQTPSNKVTEKGKYVELRCDPISGHTALYWYRQSLGQGPEFLIYFQGTGAADDSGLPNDRFFAVRPEGSVSTLKIQRTERGDSAVYLCASSLDRRNYGYTFGSGTRLTVV.

The chain combines TRBV11-2 with TRBJ2-7, with TRBD2 as a possible D gene (5 bases). The germline gives CDR1 SGHAT, CDR2 FQNNGV. Trimming removed 0 bases from V and 6 bases from J, with 18 bases in between. The CDR3 has 16 amino acids. The CDR3 DNA reads as TGTGCCAGCAGCTTAGATTCGAGTGGTCGGCTAGCCGAGCAGTACGTC. It specifies CASSLDSSGRLAEQYV.

J is TRBJ2-5 and V is TRBV2; 8 nucleotides align to TRBD1. J was trimmed by 5 bases and V by 5 bases; bases with no gene match: 10. Germline CDR1 reads SNHLY; CDR2 reads FYNNEI. The CDR3 is 15 amino acids. The chain's CDR3 is CASSSQGAKRETQYF. CDR3 bases: TGTGCCAGCAGTTCTCAGGGGGCCAAACGGGAGACCCAGTACTTC.

CDR3 amino acids: CASLKSPGYEQYF. The CDR3 DNA reads as TGTGCCAGCCTTAAATCCCCAGGATACGAGCAGTACTTC. The chain carries TRBV6-5 and TRBJ2-7; D unclear. The CDR3 consists of 13 residues. CDR1 MNHEY and CDR2 SVGAGI come from the germline V gene. The germline V and J ends were trimmed by 8 bases and 4 bases, with 15 bases remaining between them.

The gene calls are TRBV9 and TRBJ1-1; tentative D call: TRBD1 (6 bases). The germline CDR1 and CDR2 sequences are SGDLS and YYNGEE. Trimming took 3 bases from V and 5 from J, leaving 20 bases between them. This CDR3 has 16 residues. CDR3 in DNA: TGTGCCAGCAGCGCAACAGGGCGAGCCGTTGGTACTGAAGCTTTCTTT. Residues: CASSATGRAVGTEAFF.

The rearrangement uses TRBV7-8 and TRBJ1-6; the D gene is possibly TRBD1 (6 bases). This CDR3 has 15 residues. Germline CDR1 reads SGHVS; CDR2 reads FQNEAQ. Trimming took 5 bases from V and 7 from J, leaving 15 bases between them. Here the CDR3 reads CASSPTGEGNSPLHF. Written as DNA, the CDR3 is TGTGCCAGCAGCCCGACAGGCGAAGGGAATTCACCCCTCCACTTT.

The chain links TRBV7-9 to TRBJ2-4; D is unclear. Germline loops: CDR1 SEHNR, CDR2 FQNEAQ (reference sequence). This CDR3 has 14 residues. V was cut by 2 bases and J by 0 bases, with 5 bases left in between. CDR3 coding DNA: TGTGCCAGCAGCTTACGAGTAGCCAAAAACATTCAGTACTTC. Amino acid sequence: CASSLRVAKNIQYF.

The chain has TRBV24-1 and TRBJ1-1; a possible D gene is TRBD1 (6 bases). The CDR3 runs 16 residues. In germline, CDR1 is KGHDR, CDR2 SFDVKD. Trimming removed 9 bases at V and 5 bases at J, with 24 bases between. CDR3 sequence (DNA): TGTGCCACCCCCCCGGACCGGACAGTTACCCCTACTGAAGCTTTCTTT. Amino acid sequence: CATPPDRTVTPTEAFF.

The rearrangement links TRBV3-1 (or the pseudogene TRBV3-2) to TRBJ2-2; 8 nucleotides agree with TRBD1. Germline CDR1 LGHDT, CDR2 YNNKEL (reference sequence). This CDR3 is built from 16 residues. J was trimmed by 2 bases and V by 6 bases; bases with no gene match: 8. Here the CDR3 reads CASRQGEWANTGELFF. In DNA form, the CDR3 reads TGTGCCAGCAGACAGGGGGAGTGGGCTAACACCGGGGAGCTGTTTTTT.